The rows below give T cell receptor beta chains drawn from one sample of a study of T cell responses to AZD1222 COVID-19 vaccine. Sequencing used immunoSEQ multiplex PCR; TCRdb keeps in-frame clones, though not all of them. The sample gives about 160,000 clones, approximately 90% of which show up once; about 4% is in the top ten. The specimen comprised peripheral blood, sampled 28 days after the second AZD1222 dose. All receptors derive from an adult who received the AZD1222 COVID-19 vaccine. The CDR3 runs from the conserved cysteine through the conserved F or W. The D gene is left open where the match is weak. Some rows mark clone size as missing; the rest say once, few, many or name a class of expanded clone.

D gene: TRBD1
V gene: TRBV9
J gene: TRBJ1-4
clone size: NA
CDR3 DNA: TGTGCCAGCAGGGGGGGACAGGGACTTAATGAAAAACTGTTTTTT
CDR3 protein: CASRGGQGLNEKLFF

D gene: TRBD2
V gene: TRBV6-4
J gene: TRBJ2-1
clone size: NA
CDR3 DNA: TGTGCCAGCAGTGACGGGACTAGAGGATCGGATGAGCAGTTCTTC
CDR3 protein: CASSDGTRGSDEQFF

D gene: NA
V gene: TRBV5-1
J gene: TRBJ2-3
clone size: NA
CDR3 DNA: TGCGCCAGCAGCTTGGGAGGGGCGAGGGCTCAAAGTACGCAGTATTTT
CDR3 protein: CASSLGGARAQSTQYF

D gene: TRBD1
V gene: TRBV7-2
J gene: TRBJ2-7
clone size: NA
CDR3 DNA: TGTGCCAGCAGCGAAACCCCGGGACAGGGGATTCACGAGCAGTACTTC
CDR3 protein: CASSETPGQGIHEQYF

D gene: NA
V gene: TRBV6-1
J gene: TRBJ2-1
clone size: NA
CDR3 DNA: TGTGCCAGCAGTGAAGTGGCCTTATACAATGAGCAGTTCTTC
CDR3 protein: CASSEVALYNEQFF

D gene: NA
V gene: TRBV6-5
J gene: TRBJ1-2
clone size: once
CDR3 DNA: TGTGCCAGCAGGGACGGAGCTAACTATGGCTACACCTTC
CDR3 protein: CASRDGANYGYTF

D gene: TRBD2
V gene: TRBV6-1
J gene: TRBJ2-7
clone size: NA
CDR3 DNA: TGTGCCAGCGGTGGAGCGGGGGGTTATGCCTACGAGCAGTACTTC
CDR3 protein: CASGGAGGYAYEQYF

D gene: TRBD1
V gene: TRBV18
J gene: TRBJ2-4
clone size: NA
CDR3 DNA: TGTGCCAGCTCAGCCGACAGGGGTCGGTTCTTC
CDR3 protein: CASSADRGRFF

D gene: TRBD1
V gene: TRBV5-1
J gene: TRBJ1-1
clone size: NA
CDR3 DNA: TGCGCCACCCGAGGGAACCTACAGGGGGCCTGGACTGAAGCTTTCTTT
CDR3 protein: CATRGNLQGAWTEAFF

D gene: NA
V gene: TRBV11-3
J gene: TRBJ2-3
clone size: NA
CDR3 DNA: TGTGCCAGCAGCACTGGACGGGGCACAGATACGCAGTATTTT
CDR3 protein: CASSTGRGTDTQYF

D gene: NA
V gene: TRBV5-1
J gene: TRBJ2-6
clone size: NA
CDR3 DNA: TGCGCCAGTTCGACCTCTGGGGCCAACGTCCTGACTTTC
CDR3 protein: CASSTSGANVLTF

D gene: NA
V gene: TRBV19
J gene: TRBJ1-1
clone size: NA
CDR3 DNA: TGTGCCAGTAGCGATACAGTGAACACTGAAGCTTTCTTT
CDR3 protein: CASSDTVNTEAFF

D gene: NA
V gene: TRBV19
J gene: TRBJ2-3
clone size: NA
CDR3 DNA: TGTGCCAGTAGTAGAGGGGGAGATACGCAGTATTTT
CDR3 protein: CASSRGGDTQYF

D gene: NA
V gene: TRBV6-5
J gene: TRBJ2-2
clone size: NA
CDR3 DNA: TGTGCCAGCAGTTACTCTTGGCTAGCCGACACCGGGGAGCTGTTTTTT
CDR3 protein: CASSYSWLADTGELFF

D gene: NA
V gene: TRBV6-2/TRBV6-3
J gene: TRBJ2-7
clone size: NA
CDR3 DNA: TGTGCCAGCACCCCACCCGGGCCGCTATACGAGCAGTACTTC
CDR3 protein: CASTPPGPLYEQYF

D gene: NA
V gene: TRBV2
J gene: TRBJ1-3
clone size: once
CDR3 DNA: TGTGCCAGCAGGGCCGACAGCGCTGGAAACACCATATATTTT
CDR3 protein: CASRADSAGNTIYF

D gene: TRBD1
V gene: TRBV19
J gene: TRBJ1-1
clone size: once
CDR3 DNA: TGTGCCAGTAGGCGCGACAGGGTTAACACTGAAGCTTTCTTT
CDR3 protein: CASRRDRVNTEAFF

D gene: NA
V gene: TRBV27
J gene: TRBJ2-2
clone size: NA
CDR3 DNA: TGTGCCAGCAGATCGGGTATAGGTACCGGGGAGCTGTTTTTT
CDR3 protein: CASRSGIGTGELFF

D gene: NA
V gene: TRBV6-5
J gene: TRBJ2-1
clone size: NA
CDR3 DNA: TGTGCCAGCAAGCTAGACACCGATGAGCAGTTCTTC
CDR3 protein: CASKLDTDEQFF

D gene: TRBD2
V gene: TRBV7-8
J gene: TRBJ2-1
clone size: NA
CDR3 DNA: TGTGCCAGCAGCTTACCAGGAAGCGGGAGCTCCTACAATGAGCAGTTCTTC
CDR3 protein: CASSLPGSGSSYNEQFF

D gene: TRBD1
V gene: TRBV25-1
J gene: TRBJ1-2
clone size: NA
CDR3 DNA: TGTGCCAGCAGCGACCGGGACAGTGGTGGCTACACCTTC
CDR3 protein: CASSDRDSGGYTF

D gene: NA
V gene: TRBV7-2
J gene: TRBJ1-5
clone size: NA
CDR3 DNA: TGTGCCAGCAGCTTACGGGGGGCTCAGCCCCAGCATTTT
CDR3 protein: CASSLRGAQPQHF

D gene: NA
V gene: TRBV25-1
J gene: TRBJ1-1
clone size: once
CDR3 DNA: TGTGCCAGCAGTGATTGGGGCACTGAAGCTTTCTTT
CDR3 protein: CASSDWGTEAFF

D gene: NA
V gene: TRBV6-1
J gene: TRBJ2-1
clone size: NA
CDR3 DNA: TGTGCCAGCAGTGAACCCGGAGGTACCTACAATGAGCAGTTCTTC
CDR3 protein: CASSEPGGTYNEQFF

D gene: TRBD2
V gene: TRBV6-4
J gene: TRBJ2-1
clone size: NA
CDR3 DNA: TGTGCCAGCAGGACGGAGGCGGGGGGATACAATGAGCAGTTCTTC
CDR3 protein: CASRTEAGGYNEQFF

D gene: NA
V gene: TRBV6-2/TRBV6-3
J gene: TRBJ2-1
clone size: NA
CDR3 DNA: TGTGCCAGCAGTTACGTGGGGGAGAAGTTCTTC
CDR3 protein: CASSYVGEKFF

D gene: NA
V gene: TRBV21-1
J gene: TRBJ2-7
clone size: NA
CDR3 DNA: TGTGCCAGCAGTTGTCGGTGGGGGACACCCTACGAGCAGTACTTC
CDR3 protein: CASSCRWGTPYEQYF

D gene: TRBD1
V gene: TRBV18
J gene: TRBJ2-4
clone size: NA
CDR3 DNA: TGTGCCAGCTCACCACCGACCGGGACAGACATTCAGTACTTC
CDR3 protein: CASSPPTGTDIQYF

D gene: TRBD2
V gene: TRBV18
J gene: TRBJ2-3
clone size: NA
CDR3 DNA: TGTGCCAGCTCAGGACTAGCGGGCTATACAGATACGCAGTATTTT
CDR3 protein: CASSGLAGYTDTQYF

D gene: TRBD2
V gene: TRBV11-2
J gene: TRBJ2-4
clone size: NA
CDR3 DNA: TGTGCCAGCAGCTTGGAGCGGGGGGGAAACATTCAGTACTTC
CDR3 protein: CASSLERGGNIQYF

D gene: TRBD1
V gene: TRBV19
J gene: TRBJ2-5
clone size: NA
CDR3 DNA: TGTGCCAGTAGTACCGACAGGGAAGAGACCCAGTACTTC
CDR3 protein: CASSTDREETQYF

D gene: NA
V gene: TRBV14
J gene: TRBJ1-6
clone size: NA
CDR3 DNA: TGTGCCAGCAGCCTTCGGACAGCAGATAATTCACCCCTCCACTTT
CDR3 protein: CASSLRTADNSPLHF

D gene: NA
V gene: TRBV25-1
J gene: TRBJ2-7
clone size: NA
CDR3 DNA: TGTGCCAGCAAGAGGGGGTATAGCGGCGGCGAGCAGTACTTC
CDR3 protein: CASKRGYSGGEQYF

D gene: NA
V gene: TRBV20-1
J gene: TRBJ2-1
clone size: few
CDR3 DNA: TGCAGTGCCACTCCCTACAATGAGCAGTTCTTC
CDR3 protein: CSATPYNEQFF

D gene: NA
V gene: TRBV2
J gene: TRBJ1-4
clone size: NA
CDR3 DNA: TGTGCCAGCAGTGGGGTAGGGGGAGTCATAGAAAAACTGTTTTTT
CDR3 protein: CASSGVGGVIEKLFF

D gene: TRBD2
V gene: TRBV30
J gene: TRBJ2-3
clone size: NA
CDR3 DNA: TGTGCCTGGGGGACTAGCGGGAGGGATACGCAGTATTTT
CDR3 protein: CAWGTSGRDTQYF

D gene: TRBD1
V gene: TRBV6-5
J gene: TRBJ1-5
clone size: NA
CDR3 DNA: TGTGCCAGCAGTTTCCCGACAGGGGGTAGCAATCAGCCCCAGCATTTT
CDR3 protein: CASSFPTGGSNQPQHF

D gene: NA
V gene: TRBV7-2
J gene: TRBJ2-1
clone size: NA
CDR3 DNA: TGTGCCAGCAGCTTAGAATCCGGTCCCTGGGGGAATGAGCAGTTCTTC
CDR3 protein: CASSLESGPWGNEQFF

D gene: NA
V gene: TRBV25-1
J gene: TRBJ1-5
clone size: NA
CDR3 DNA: TGTGCCAGCAGTGAATCAGTGGAAAACCAGCCCCAGCATTTT
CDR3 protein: CASSESVENQPQHF

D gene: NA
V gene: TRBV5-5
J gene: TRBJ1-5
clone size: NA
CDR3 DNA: TGTGCCAGCAGCTCAGGGGAGACTAGCAATCAGCCCCAGCATTTT
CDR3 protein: CASSSGETSNQPQHF

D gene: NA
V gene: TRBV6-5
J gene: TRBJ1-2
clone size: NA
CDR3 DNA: TGTGCCAGCACCCTTTGGGGCGGCTACACCTTC
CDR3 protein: CASTLWGGYTF

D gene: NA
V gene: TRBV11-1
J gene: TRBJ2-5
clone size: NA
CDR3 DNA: TGTGCCAGCAGCCCCCTGACGCCTCAAGAGACCCAGTACTTC
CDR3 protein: CASSPLTPQETQYF

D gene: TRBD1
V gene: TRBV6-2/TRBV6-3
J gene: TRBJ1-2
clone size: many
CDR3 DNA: TGTGCCAGCAGTCCGACAGGGTCTCGGAATGGCTACACCTTC
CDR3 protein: CASSPTGSRNGYTF

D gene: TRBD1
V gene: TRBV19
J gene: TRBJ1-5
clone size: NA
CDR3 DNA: TGTGCCAGTAGTATCTTTGGGGGGAAACAGGGGCTTCATCAGCCCCAGCATTTT
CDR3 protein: CASSIFGGKQGLHQPQHF

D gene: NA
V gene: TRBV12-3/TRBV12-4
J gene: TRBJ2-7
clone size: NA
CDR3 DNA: TGTGCCAGCAGTACCTCCTACGAGCAGTACTTC
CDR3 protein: CASSTSYEQYF

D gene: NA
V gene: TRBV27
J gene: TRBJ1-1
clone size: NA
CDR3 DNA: TGTGCCGGTCCGGAAGCTTTCTTT
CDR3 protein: CAGPEAFF

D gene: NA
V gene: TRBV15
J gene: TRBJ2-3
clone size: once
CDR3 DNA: TGTGCCACCAGCAGAGAATCTCCCCCAGATACGCAGTATTTT
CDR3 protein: CATSRESPPDTQYF

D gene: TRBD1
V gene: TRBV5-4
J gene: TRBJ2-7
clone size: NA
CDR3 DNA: TGTGCCAGCAGCAAAAGACAGGGTTCCTCCTACGAGCAGTACTTC
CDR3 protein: CASSKRQGSSYEQYF

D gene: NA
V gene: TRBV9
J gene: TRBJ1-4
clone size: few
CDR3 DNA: TGTGCCAGCAGCGTAGAAGGTGCAACTAATGAAAAACTGTTTTTT
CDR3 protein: CASSVEGATNEKLFF

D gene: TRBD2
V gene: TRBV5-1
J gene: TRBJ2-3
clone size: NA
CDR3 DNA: TGCGCCAGCAGCTCACCCCCTGGGACTAGCGGGAGGTCAGATACGCAGTATTTT
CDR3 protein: CASSSPPGTSGRSDTQYF

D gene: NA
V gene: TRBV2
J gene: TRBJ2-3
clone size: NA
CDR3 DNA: TGTGCCAGCATAGGACTGGCCCAGACAGATACGCAGTATTTT
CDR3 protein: CASIGLAQTDTQYF

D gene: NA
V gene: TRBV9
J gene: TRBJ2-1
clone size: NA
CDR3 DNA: TGTGCCAGCAGCGTTGGTAGGGTCCAGCGGCAGTTCTTC
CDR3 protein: CASSVGRVQRQFF

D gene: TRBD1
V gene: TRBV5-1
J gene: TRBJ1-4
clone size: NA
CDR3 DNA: TGCGCCAGCAGCTTGGACCCACAGGGGACTAATGAAAAACTGTTTTTT
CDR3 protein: CASSLDPQGTNEKLFF

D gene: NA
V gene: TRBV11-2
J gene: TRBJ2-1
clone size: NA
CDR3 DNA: TGTGCCAGCAAGGCGGGGACCTACTACAATGAGCAGTTCTTC
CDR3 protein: CASKAGTYYNEQFF

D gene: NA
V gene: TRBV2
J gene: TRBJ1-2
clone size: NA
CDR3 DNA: TGTGCCAGCAGTGAAAAAAACAGGGAAAATTATGGCTACACCTTC
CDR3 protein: CASSEKNRENYGYTF

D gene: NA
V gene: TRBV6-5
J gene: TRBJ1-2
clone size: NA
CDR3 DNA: TGTGCCAGCAGTTACTCCCGTAGCCGGATCAGGGATGGCTACACCTTC
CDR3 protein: CASSYSRSRIRDGYTF

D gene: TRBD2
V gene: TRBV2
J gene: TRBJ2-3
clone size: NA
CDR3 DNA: TGTGCCAGCAGTCCCAGGCGGGGGAGCACAGATACGCAGTATTTT
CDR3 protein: CASSPRRGSTDTQYF

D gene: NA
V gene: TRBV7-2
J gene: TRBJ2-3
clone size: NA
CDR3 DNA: TGTGCCAGCAGCCCCCGGGCCGGCACAGATACGCAGTATTTT
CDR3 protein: CASSPRAGTDTQYF

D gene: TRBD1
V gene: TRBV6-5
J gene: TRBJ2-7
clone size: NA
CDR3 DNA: TGTGCCAGCAGTCGACAGGGGATAGACGAGCAGTACTTC
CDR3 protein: CASSRQGIDEQYF

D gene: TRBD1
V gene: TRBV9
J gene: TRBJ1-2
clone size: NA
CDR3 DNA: TGTGCCAGCAGCGTAGGAGGGACAGCAGGGTATGGCTACACCTTC
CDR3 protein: CASSVGGTAGYGYTF